Included here is one TCR beta chain sequence, with context. The antigen remains unidentified. A multiplex PCR was run with 60 Vbeta primers and 13 Jbeta primers. Profiling relied on immunoSEQ multiplex PCR, and the TCRdb table lists in-frame clones only, not all of them. Found here are over 150,000 clones, roughly four fifths of them singletons; the top ten hold about 3%. The CDR3 contains 15 residues. V lost 0 bases and J lost 0, with 12 bases in between. Germline values: CDR1 SQVTM, CDR2 ANQGSEA. These data come from a study of cytomegalovirus exposure and HLA in healthy donors. Study findings and constraints: The study labeled 164 TCR beta chains cytomegalovirus-associated.

The TCR was taken from a woman aged 25 to 45 in good health and CMV-seropositive. The sequenced sample was PBMCs. The chain is built from TRBV29-1 and TRBJ2-7; TRBD1 might be the D (6 bases). CDR3 sequence reads: CSVEEGHQSSYEQYF. Written as DNA, the CDR3 is TGCAGCGTTGAAGAGGGACACCAGTCCTCCTACGAGCAGTACTTC.